The 4 T cell receptor beta chains below come from one sample, sequenced in a study of molecular identifiers for immune sequencing clone quantification. One entry per CDR3 protein results from TCRdb running MiXCR on the PCR reads. The repertoire includes about 36,000 distinct CDR3 sequences, around 18% of them detected once, and about 6.2% sits in the top ten. Sequencing was performed on naive CD8+ T cells from blood, with Jurkat cell RNA spiked in. Subset in this sample: FACS-sorted CD8+CD4-CCR7+CD45RA+ naive T cells. All receptors derive from a human donor in good health. Some libraries in this study had Jurkat cell RNA spiked in.

This clonotype is labeled medium-sized. The CDR3 coding sequence is TGTGCCAGCACGAAGACTGGAAACACCGGGGAGCTGTTTTTT. Residues: CASTKTGNTGELFF. The chain couples TRBV12-3 or TRBV12-4 to TRBJ2-2, with unresolved D. Trimming pared 7 bases from V and 2 bases from J, leaving 11 bases between. The CDR3 is made up of 14 amino acids.

This clonotype was counted ten times or more. The CDR3 nucleotides are TGTGCCAGCAGTTATACGAGGACTAGCGGGACGGCAAGGACCCAGTACTTC. It specifies CASSYTRTSGTARTQYF. The chain couples TRBV6-2 or TRBV6-3 to TRBJ2-5; TRBD2 agrees at 12 bases. The CDR3 extends over 17 amino acids. Germline V lookup: CDR1 MNHEY, CDR2 SVGEGT. Trimming removed 3 bases from V and 7 bases from J; junction bases left unmatched: 12.

Comment on this clonotype: The junction differs from germline at one of its ends, possibly a read error. V gene TRBV5-1 combines with J gene TRBJ2-1; D is uncertain. This CDR3 has 15 residues. Per germline, CDR1 SGHRS and CDR2 YFSETQ. The CDR3 coding sequence is TGCGCCAGCAGCTTGGTCAGCGCTGGTACGTATGAGCAGCTCTTC. This gives the protein CASSLVSAGTYEQLF.

This clonotype was observed a few times. The chain links TRBV28 to TRBJ2-7; TRBD2 is a possible D gene (6 bases). Germline CDR1 is MDHEN and CDR2 is SYDVKM. Trimming shortened V by 8 bases and J by 0 bases, and 14 bases separated the two germline ends. The length of the CDR3 is 14 residues. As DNA, the CDR3 is TGTGCCAGCCTAGGTTACGGGAGCTCCTACGAGCAGTACTTC. Its translation: CASLGYGSSYEQYF.